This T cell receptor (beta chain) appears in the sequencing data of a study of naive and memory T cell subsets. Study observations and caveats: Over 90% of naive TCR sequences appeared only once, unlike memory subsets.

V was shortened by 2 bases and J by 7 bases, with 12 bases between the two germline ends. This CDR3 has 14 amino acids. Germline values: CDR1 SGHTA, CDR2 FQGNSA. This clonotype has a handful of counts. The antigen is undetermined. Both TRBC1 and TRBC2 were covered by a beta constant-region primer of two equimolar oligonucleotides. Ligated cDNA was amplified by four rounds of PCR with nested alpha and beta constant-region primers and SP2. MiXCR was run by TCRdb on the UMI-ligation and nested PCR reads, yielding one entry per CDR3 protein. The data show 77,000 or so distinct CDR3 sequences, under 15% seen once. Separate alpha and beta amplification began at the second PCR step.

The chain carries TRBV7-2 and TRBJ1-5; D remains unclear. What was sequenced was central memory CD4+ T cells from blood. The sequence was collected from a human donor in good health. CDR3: CASSLNMGAQPQHF. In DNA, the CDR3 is TGTGCCAGCAGCTTAAATATGGGCGCACAGCCCCAGCATTTT.